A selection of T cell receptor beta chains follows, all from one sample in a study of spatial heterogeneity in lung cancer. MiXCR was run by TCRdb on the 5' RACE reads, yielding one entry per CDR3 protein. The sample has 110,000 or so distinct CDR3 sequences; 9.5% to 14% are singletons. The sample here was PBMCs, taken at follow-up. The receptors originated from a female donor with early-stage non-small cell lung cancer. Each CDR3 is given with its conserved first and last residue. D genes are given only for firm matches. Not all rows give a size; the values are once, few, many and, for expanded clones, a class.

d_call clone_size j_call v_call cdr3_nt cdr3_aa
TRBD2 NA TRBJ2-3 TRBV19 TGTGCCAGTAGTATGAGCGGGAGCGGGAGAGGAAGAGATACGCAGTATTTT CASSMSGSGRGRDTQYF
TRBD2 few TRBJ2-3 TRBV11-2 TGTGCCAGCAGCTCGGGAGGGGCTACAGATACGCAGTATTTT CASSSGGATDTQYF
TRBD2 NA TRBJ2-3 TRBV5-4 TGTGCCAGCAGCCCCAGTGGCGGGAGAGGACTCACAGATACGCAGTATTTT CASSPSGGRGLTDTQYF
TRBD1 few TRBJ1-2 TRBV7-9 TGTGCCAGCAGTAGACAGGGGCTTAACTATGGCTACACCTTC CASSRQGLNYGYTF
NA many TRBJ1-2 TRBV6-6 TGTGCCAGCAGCCCTGGGACACTATTTACTAACTATGGCTACACCTTC CASSPGTLFTNYGYTF
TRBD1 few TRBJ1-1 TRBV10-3 TGTGCCATCGGGAGACAGGGGATGACTTTCTTT CAIGRQGMTFF
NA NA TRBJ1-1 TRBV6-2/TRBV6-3 TGTGCCAGCAGAAAAATACAGTTGAACACTGAAGCTTTCTTT CASRKIQLNTEAFF
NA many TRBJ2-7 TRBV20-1 TGCAGTGCTAGCTGGGGGGTAATCCCCTACGAGCAGTACTTC CSASWGVIPYEQYF
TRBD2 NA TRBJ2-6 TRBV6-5 TGTGCCAGCAGTTCAGCGGCGGGGGTAACTGGGGCCAACGTCCTGACTTTC CASSSAAGVTGANVLTF
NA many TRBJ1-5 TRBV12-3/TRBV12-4 TGTGCCAGCAGTCGCAGGACCCCGGATCAGCCCCAGCATTTT CASSRRTPDQPQHF
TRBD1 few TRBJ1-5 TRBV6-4 TGTGCCAGCAGTGACCGGGACAGCGATAGCAATCAGCCCCAGCATTTT CASSDRDSDSNQPQHF
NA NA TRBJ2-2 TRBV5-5 TGTGCCAACAGCTCGACAGCGCCCGGCGGGGAGCTGTTTTTT CANSSTAPGGELFF
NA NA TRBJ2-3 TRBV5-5 TGTGCCAGCAGCTTGTCGACTATCCGAACGCAGTATTTT CASSLSTIRTQYF
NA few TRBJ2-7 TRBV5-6 TGTGCCAGCAGCTTGAGGTCGGGTGTCTACGAGCAGTACTTC CASSLRSGVYEQYF
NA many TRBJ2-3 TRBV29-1 TGCAGCGTTCAAGCGGATACAGATACGCAGTATTTT CSVQADTDTQYF
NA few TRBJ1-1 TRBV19 TGTGCCAGTAGTAGAGCCTGGGGCTACACTGAAGCTTTCTTT CASSRAWGYTEAFF
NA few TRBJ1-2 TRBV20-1 TGCAGTGCGTTACAGGTTTCCGAGAGACGAGATGGCTACACCTTC CSALQVSERRDGYTF
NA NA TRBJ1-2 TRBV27 TGTGCCAGCAGCCGATTCGACAGGACTGCCTATGGCTACACCTTC CASSRFDRTAYGYTF
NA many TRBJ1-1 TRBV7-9 TGTGCCAGCAGTCCCTCTGGGAACACTGAAGCTTTCTTT CASSPSGNTEAFF
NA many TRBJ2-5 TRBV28 TGTGCCAGCAGGGTCCTGGGAGAGACCCAGTACTTC CASRVLGETQYF
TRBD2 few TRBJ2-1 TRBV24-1 TGTGCCACCAGTGACCTAGCGGGAGGAAGCCATGAGCAGTTCTTC CATSDLAGGSHEQFF
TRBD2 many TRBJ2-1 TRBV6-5 TGTGCCAGCAGCCCCCAAGCGGGGTCCTACAATGAGCAGTTCTTC CASSPQAGSYNEQFF
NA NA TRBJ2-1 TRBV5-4 TGTGCCAGCAGCTTGGGTTCGCGGTACAATGAGCAGTTCTTC CASSLGSRYNEQFF
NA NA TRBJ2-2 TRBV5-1 TGCGCCAGCAGCTTGGGGGCTGCCTCCACCGGGGAGCTGTTTTTT CASSLGAASTGELFF
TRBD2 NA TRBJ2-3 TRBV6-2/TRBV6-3 TGTGCCAGCAGTCTCCGGGGGACTAGGGGCGCAGATACGCAGTATTTT CASSLRGTRGADTQYF
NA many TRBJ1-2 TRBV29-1 TGCAGCGTTGAATTCTCGGCAGGATCTATGGGCTACACCTTC CSVEFSAGSMGYTF
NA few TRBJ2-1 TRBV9 TGTGCCAGCAGCGTTAGTCCCGTGGCCGGGGGCAATGAGCAGTTCTTC CASSVSPVAGGNEQFF
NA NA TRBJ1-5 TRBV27 TGTGCCAGCAGAATATCAACCGGGGGAAATCAGCCCCAGCATTTT CASRISTGGNQPQHF
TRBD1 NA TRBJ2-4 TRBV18 TGTGCCAGCTCGTCAGGGACAGAAAACATTCAGTACTTC CASSSGTENIQYF
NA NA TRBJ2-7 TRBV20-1 TGCAGTGCTAGGATTTTGTTGGGGGCCTACGAGCAGTACTTC CSARILLGAYEQYF
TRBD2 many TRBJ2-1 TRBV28 TGTGCCAGCAGTTCCTTACTAGCGGGAGTCTTGCATGAGCAGTTCTTC CASSSLLAGVLHEQFF
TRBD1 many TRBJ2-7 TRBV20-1 TGCAGTGCTAGACCCGGGACAGCCAGCTCCTACGAGCAGTACTTC CSARPGTASSYEQYF
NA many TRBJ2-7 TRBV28 TGTGCCAGCACTCGGGACAACTCCTACGAGCAGTACTTC CASTRDNSYEQYF
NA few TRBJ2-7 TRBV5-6 TGTGCCAGCAGCTTTGGGGACAGGACTAGCTCCTACGAGCAGTACTTC CASSFGDRTSSYEQYF
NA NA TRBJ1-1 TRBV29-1 TGCAGCGTTGAGAAACAGAACACTGAAGCTTTCTTT CSVEKQNTEAFF
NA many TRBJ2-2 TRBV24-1 TGTGCCACCAGTGGCGCGGCAGCGAACACCGGGGAGCTGTTTTTT CATSGAAANTGELFF
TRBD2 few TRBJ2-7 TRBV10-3 TGTGCCATCAGTGACCCTAGCGGGAGGGCCGCAAATGGCGAGCAGTACTTC CAISDPSGRAANGEQYF
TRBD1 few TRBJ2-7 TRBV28 TGTGCCAGCAGTCCTAGGGGCAGGGGGTACGAGCAGTACTTC CASSPRGRGYEQYF
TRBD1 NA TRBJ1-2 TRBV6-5 TGTGCCAGCAGTTATGGACAGGGGGCGCTTTTTGGCTACACCTTC CASSYGQGALFGYTF
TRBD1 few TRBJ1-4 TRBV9 TGTGCCAGCAGCCCCCACAGGGGGATAAGAGAAAAACTGTTTTTT CASSPHRGIREKLFF
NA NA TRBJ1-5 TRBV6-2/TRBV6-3 TGTGCCAGCAGTTACCTCCATCAGCCCCAGCATTTT CASSYLHQPQHF
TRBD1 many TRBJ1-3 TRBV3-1 TGTGCCAGCAGCAGGACAGGGCATGGAAACACCATATATTTT CASSRTGHGNTIYF
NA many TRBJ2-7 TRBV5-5 TGTGCCAGCAGCCCCGAGGGGACATCGGTGTCCTACGAGCAGTACTTC CASSPEGTSVSYEQYF
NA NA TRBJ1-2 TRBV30 TGTGCCTGGAGTGGACCCAGGGTGAATGGCTACACCTTC CAWSGPRVNGYTF
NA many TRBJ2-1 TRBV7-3 TGTGCCAGCAGCGTAGGGGGACTTGTTCTCAATGAGCAGTTCTTC CASSVGGLVLNEQFF
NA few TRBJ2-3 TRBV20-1 TGCAGTGCTAGAGAAGTCGTTAGCGCCACAGATACGCAGTATTTT CSAREVVSATDTQYF
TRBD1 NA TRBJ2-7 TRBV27 TGTGCCAGCAGTAGGGACAGGGTTTACGAGCAGTACTTC CASSRDRVYEQYF
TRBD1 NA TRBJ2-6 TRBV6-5 TGTGCCAGCAGTTACACAGACAGGGCAAGCTCTGGGGCCAACGTCCTGACTTTC CASSYTDRASSGANVLTF
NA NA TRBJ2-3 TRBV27 TGTGCCAGCAGTCCCTTTATAGGGCGGAAAAGCACAGATACGCAGTATTTT CASSPFIGRKSTDTQYF
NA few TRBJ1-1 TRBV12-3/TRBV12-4 TGTGCCAGCAGTTTCAGACAGATGAACACTGAAGCTTTCTTT CASSFRQMNTEAFF
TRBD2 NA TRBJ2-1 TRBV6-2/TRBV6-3 TGTGCCAGCAGTTACGCCGGACTAGCCGTGCAGTTCTTC CASSYAGLAVQFF
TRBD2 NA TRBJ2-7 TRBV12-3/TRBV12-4 TGTGCCAGCAGTGGACTAGGGGACGAGCAGTACTTC CASSGLGDEQYF
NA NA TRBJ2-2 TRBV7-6 TGTGCCAGCAGCTCCCCTTGGCGAATCGGCGGGGAGCTGTTTTTT CASSSPWRIGGELFF
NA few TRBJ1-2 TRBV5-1 TGCGCCAGCAGCTTGGGGCGACAAGTGGGTGGCTACACCTTC CASSLGRQVGGYTF
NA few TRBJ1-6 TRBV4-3 TGCGCCAGCAGCCAAGATCCGCACCGTGGGTCACCCCTCCACTTT CASSQDPHRGSPLHF
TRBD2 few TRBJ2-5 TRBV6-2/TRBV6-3 TGTGCCAGCAGTGGGGGACTAGGGGGACACCAAGAGACCCAGTACTTC CASSGGLGGHQETQYF
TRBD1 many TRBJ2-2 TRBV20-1 TGCAGTGCTAGCAGGACAGGGGGCAGGGCCGGGGAGCTGTTTTTT CSASRTGGRAGELFF
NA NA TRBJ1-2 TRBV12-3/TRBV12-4 TGTGCCAGCAGTTTAAACAGGGCGGTTAATGGCTACACCTTC CASSLNRAVNGYTF
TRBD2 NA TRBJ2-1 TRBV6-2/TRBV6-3 TGTGCCAGCAGTTCCCGGGAGGGCCCACTCAATGAGCAGTTCTTC CASSSREGPLNEQFF